The sequence of this T cell receptor (beta chain) was determined in a study of T cells in Graves' hyperthyroidism and ophthalmopathy. Findings and caveats of the study: Blood also contained most expanded thyroid clonotypes above 0.001.

This clonotype has a count of ten or more. As yet, its antigen is unknown. Amplification of TCR beta CDR3 regions was performed using RNA transcripts as template. During a first-round RT-PCR of the TCR CDR3, the HTBI primer set was used. Each CDR3 protein gets one entry after TCRdb re-called the multiplex PCR reads with MiXCR. In the table there are 650,000 to 850,000 distinct CDR3 sequences, roughly a sixth of which are singletons. CDR3 length equals 14 residues. V gave up 6 bases and J gave up 8 bases, with 16 bases separating them. The source is a woman aged 45-65 years with Graves' hyperthyroidism that later progressed to Graves' ophthalmopathy. Specimen: blood. V and J are TRBV12-3 or TRBV12-4 and TRBJ1-4; D remains ambiguous. CDR3 region: CASRQGRVNEKLFF. The CDR3 bases are TGTGCCAGCAGGCAAGGGCGTGTGAACGAAAAACTGTTTTTT.